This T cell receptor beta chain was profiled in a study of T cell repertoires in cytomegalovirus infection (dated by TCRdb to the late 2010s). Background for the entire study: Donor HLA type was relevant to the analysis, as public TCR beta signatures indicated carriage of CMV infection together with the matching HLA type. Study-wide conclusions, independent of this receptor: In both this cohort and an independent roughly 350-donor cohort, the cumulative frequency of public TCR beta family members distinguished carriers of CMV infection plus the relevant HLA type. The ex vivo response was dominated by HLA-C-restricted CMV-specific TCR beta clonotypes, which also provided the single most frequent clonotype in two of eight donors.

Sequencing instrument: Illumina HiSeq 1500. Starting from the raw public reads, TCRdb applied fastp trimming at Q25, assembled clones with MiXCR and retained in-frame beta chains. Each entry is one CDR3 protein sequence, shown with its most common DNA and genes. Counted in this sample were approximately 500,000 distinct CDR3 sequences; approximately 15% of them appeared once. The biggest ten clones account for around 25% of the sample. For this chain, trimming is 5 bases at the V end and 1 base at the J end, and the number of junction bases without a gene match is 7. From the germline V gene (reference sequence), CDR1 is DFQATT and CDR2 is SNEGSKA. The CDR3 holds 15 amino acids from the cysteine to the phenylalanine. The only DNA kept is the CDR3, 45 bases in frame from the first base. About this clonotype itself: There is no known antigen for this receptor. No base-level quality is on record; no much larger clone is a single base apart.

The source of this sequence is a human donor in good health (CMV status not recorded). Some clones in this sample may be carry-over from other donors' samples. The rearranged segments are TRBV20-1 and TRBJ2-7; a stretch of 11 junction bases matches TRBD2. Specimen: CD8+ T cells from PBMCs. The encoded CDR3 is CSAPGLAVVSYEQYF. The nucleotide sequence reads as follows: TGCAGTGCTCCGGGACTAGCGGTTGTATCCTACGAGCAGTACTTC.